This entry lists 24 T cell receptor beta chains sequenced from one sample in a study of breast tumors, draining lymph nodes, adjacent tissues. Breast cancer patients provided tissue from their axillary draining lymph nodes. TCRdb ran MiXCR on the multiplex PCR reads and lists one entry per CDR3 protein. The table records about 150,000 distinct CDR3 sequences, approximately 32% of them present only once. Sequenced sample: axillary lymph node tissue. These receptors originate from a female donor with breast cancer. Some clones in this sample may be carry-over from other donors' samples.

In its sample, this clonotype was seen many times. This chain connects TRBV15 to TRBJ2-5, with 9 bases that match TRBD2. Germline V lookup: CDR1 LNHNV, CDR2 YYDKDF (reference sequence). The V and J ends lost 4 bases and 2 bases, in that order; junction bases with no gene match: 5. The CDR3 is 15 residues long. The CDR3 spells CATSTPLAGQETQYF. The CDR3 DNA reads as TGTGCCACCAGCACACCTCTAGCGGGGCAAGAGACCCAGTACTTC.

This clonotype was picked up many times. This chain connects TRBV6-1 to TRBJ1-2, with 9 bases that match TRBD1. Germline V gene data show CDR1 as MNHNS and CDR2 as SASEGT. The CDR3 has 15 residues. Trimming took 6 bases from V and 2 from J; bases not matched to a gene: 7. The CDR3 protein is CASSQNRGQNYGYTF. CDR3 DNA: TGTGCCAGCAGCCAGAACAGGGGGCAGAACTATGGCTACACCTTC.

This clonotype was seen many times. CDR3 sequence (DNA): TGTGCCAGCTCACCAAGCTGGGGGAGGGGTGAGCAGTTCTTC. Residues: CASSPSWGRGEQFF. V and J are TRBV18 and TRBJ2-1; 7 bases line up with TRBD2. This CDR3 spans 14 amino acids. The V gene's germline CDR1 is KGHSH and CDR2 LQKENI. V was pared by 2 bases and J by 9 bases, with 7 bases of the junction left unmatched.

Points on this clonotype: A read error may explain this, as a much larger clone is one base away. The chain has TRBV6-6 and TRBJ1-6; weak D call: TRBD1 (5 bases). Germline V gene sequence: CDR1 MNHNY, CDR2 SVGAGI (reference sequence). Between the trimmed V and J ends, which lost 6 bases and 7 bases, there was a span of 16 bases. This CDR3 is 15 amino acids long. The CDR3 protein is CASRLRGTSNSPLHF. In nucleotides, the CDR3 is TGTGCCAGCAGGCTGCGGGGGACTTCCAATTCACCCCTCCACTTT.

This clonotype was seen at least ten times. The CDR3 DNA is TGCAGTGCTAGAGAGGGGGCGCTTGGCTACACCTTC. It specifies CSAREGALGYTF. The rearrangement links TRBV20-1 to TRBJ1-2; perhaps TRBD1 as D (6 bases). Trimming shortened V by 0 bases and J by 7 bases, and 9 bases separated the two germline ends. This CDR3 region has 12 residues. Germline V gene sequence: CDR1 DFQATT, CDR2 SNEGSKA (reference sequence).

This clonotype was counted at least ten times. It may be a read error: a sequence one base away is much more abundant. The rearrangement joins TRBV20-1 to TRBJ2-1; D tentatively reads TRBD1 or TRBD2 (5 bases each). The V gene's germline CDR1 is DFQATT and CDR2 SNEGSKA (reference sequence). The CDR3 is 14 amino acids. The CDR3 spells CSASRDGPYTEQFF. CDR3 bases: TGCAGTGCCAGCCGGGACGGCCCTTACACTGAGCAGTTCTTC.

CDR3 sequence: CASRIQGDTEAFF. As DNA, the CDR3 is TGTGCCAGCAGAATACAGGGGGACACTGAAGCTTTCTTT. The chain has TRBV6-5 and TRBJ1-1; 8 bases align to TRBD1. The germline CDR1 and CDR2 sequences are MNHEY and SVGAGI. Trimming removed 6 bases from V and 3 bases from J; junction bases left unmatched: 3. The CDR3 spans 13 residues.

Concerning this clonotype itself: Just one base apart from a much larger clone, this may be a read error. The CDR3 region has the DNA TGCGCCAGCAGCTTGGATGGGGTGGCCAAAAACATTCAGTACTTC. It specifies CASSLDGVAKNIQYF. This sequence joins TRBV5-1 and TRBJ2-4; unclear D gene. CDR1 and CDR2 from the germline V gene are SGHRS and YFSETQ. With 0 bases removed from V and 1 base from J, the gap between germline ends came to 8 bases. This CDR3 is built from 15 residues.

This clonotype was counted ten times or more. The J gene is TRBJ1-6, the V gene TRBV7-9, with D perhaps TRBD1 (5 bases). The germline gives CDR1 SEHNR, CDR2 FQNEAQ (reference sequence). V lost 5 bases and J lost 7, with 12 bases in between. The CDR3 length is 14 residues. The CDR3 is CASSLSGLNSPLHF. CDR3 DNA sequence: TGTGCCAGCAGCCTATCGGGACTGAATTCACCCCTCCACTTT.

This clonotype was observed at least ten times. The chain combines TRBV3-1 with TRBJ2-1; 10 nucleotides line up with TRBD2. The CDR3 has 15 residues. V lost 2 bases and J lost 3; bases outside the gene matches: 1. The germline V gene has CDR1 LGHDT and CDR2 YNNKEL (reference sequence). DNA of the CDR3: TGTGCCAGCAGCCAAACTAGCGGGGTCTACAATGAGCAGTTCTTC. This codes for CASSQTSGVYNEQFF.

This clonotype came up once. The chain carries TRBV6-5 and TRBJ1-2, with a tentative D call TRBD1 (6 bases). The CDR3 contains 13 residues. Per the germline V gene, CDR1 is MNHEY and CDR2 is SVGAGI. With 6 bases removed from V and 6 bases from J, the gap between germline ends came to 14 bases. CDR3 nucleotides: TGTGCCAGCAGGAGGACAGAGAATAATGGCTACACCTTC. The encoded protein is CASRRTENNGYTF.

This chain joins TRBV20-1 and TRBJ2-7; D uncertain. This CDR3 contains 12 residues. Germline V CDR1 and CDR2: DFQATT, SNEGSKA (reference sequence). Trimming pared 5 bases from V and 3 bases from J, leaving 11 bases between. CDR3: CSAAPGSYEQYF. CDR3 sequence (DNA): TGCAGTGCTGCCCCGGGCAGCTACGAGCAGTACTTC.

The table lists this clonotype with many counts. The J gene is TRBJ1-4, the V gene TRBV7-2; D gene ambiguous. Germline-derived CDR1 and CDR2 are SGHTA and FQGNSA. Trimming left V 5 bases short and J 3 bases short, with 10 bases between. The CDR3 length is 14 residues. The CDR3 protein is CASSATVSNEKLFF. The CDR3, as DNA: TGTGCCAGCAGCGCGACGGTTTCTAATGAAAAACTGTTTTTT.

This clonotype was detected many times. The J gene is TRBJ1-2, the V gene TRBV28; TRBD1 agrees at 8 bases. The germline CDR1 and CDR2 sequences are MDHEN and SYDVKM. The junction had 14 bases not matched to a gene; V was cut back by 6 bases and J by 8 bases. The CDR3 loop spans 15 amino acids. CDR3 sequence reads: CASRATGQALGGYTF. DNA for the CDR3: TGTGCCAGCAGGGCTACGGGACAGGCTCTTGGAGGCTACACCTTC.

This clonotype appeared a few times. A much larger clone is a single base away; this may be a read error. The V gene is TRBV20-1, the J gene TRBJ2-2; D not certain. CDR1 DFQATT and CDR2 SNEGSKA come from the germline V gene (reference sequence). The CDR3 is 12 residues long. CDR3 loop: CGAVWPTGELFF. CDR3 sequence (DNA): TGCGGTGCTGTATGGCCCACCGGGGAGCTGTTTTTT.

This clonotype appeared many times. The CDR3 region is CAISRQGADQPQHF. CDR3 nucleotide sequence: TGTGCCATCTCTAGACAGGGGGCTGATCAGCCCCAGCATTTT. The rearrangement links TRBV10-3 to TRBJ1-5, with 10 positions matching TRBD1. From germline, CDR1 is ENHRY and CDR2 SYGVKD. V shed 8 bases, J shed 5 bases, and the junction held 6 bases outside the gene matches. The CDR3 runs to 14 residues.

This clonotype was picked up many times. This chain joins TRBV19 and TRBJ2-3; D gene ambiguous. The CDR3 sequence is 16 residues long. Trimming removed 6 bases at V and 0 bases at J, with 16 bases between. Germline CDR1 reads LNHDA; CDR2 reads SQIVND (reference sequence). CDR3 sequence (DNA): TGTGCCAGTAGATACGGACCGGATTATAGCACAGATACGCAGTATTTT. Translation: CASRYGPDYSTDTQYF. The full variable domain, in which reference TRBV19 and TRBJ2-3 provide the parts outside the CDR3, is DGGITQSPKYLFRKEGQNVTLSCEQNLNHDAMYWYRQDPGQGLRLIYYSQIVNDFQKGDIAEGYSVSREKKESFPLTVTSAQKNPTAFYLCASRYGPDYSTDTQYFGPGTRLTVL.

This chain connects TRBV4-2 to TRBJ2-1, with D possibly called TRBD1 or TRBD2 (5 bases each). This CDR3 is built from 13 residues. V lost 1 base, J lost 10 bases, and 11 bases lay in between. Germline values: CDR1 LGHNA, CDR2 YNFKEQ. The CDR3 DNA reads TGTGCCAGCAGCCAAGGTCGAGGGGACGAGCAGTTCTTC. It yields the protein CASSQGRGDEQFF.

This clonotype was observed many times. The rearrangement uses TRBV7-2 and TRBJ2-3; a possible D gene is TRBD1 (5 bases). Between the trimmed V and J ends, which lost 5 bases and 11 bases, there was a span of 17 bases. The germline gives CDR1 SGHTA, CDR2 FQGNSA. The CDR3 consists of 13 residues. The CDR3 sequence: CASSPAPGREQYF. The CDR3 nucleotides read TGTGCCAGCAGCCCGGCCCCAGGGCGAGAGCAGTATTTT.

This clonotype showed up many times. The chain uses TRBV15 and TRBJ2-3, with no clear D. Trimming stripped 3 bases from V and 4 bases from J, with 5 bases between. Germline V CDR1 and CDR2: LNHNV, YYDKDF (reference sequence). This CDR3 comprises 12 residues. This chain's CDR3 is CATSSVADTQYF. The DNA of the CDR3 is TGTGCCACCAGCAGCGTGGCAGATACGCAGTATTTT. The full variable domain, rest sourced from reference TRBV15 and TRBJ2-3, is DAMVIQNPRYQVTQFGKPVTLSCSQTLNHNVMYWYQQKSSQAPKLLFHYYDKDFNNEADTPDNFQSRRPNTSFCFLDIRSPGLGDTAMYLCATSSVADTQYFGPGTRLTVL.

There are a few counts of this clonotype. The CDR3, as DNA: TGTGCCAGCAGCCAGGCCCTGGTACGGGAGACCCAGTACTTC. The encoded protein is CASSQALVRETQYF. V is TRBV3-1 and J is TRBJ2-5; D unresolved. Per germline, CDR1 LGHDT and CDR2 YNNKEL (reference sequence). Trimming took 3 bases from V and 5 from J, leaving 13 bases between them. The CDR3 sequence is 14 residues long.

The table lists this clonotype with many counts. The V and J genes are TRBV5-1 and TRBJ2-1, with 9 bases lining up with TRBD1. Trimming removed 2 bases from V and 5 bases from J; junction bases left unmatched: 5. This CDR3 spans 15 amino acids. The germline V gene encodes CDR1 SGHRS and CDR2 YFSETQ. The CDR3 region has the DNA TGCGCCAGCAGCTTACGGACAGGGGAAAACAATGAGCAGTTCTTC. It specifies CASSLRTGENNEQFF.

In this sample, this clonotype turned up a few times. This sequence may be a read error, since a much larger clone differs from it by one base. The V gene is TRBV7-2, the J gene TRBJ2-2; 7 bases are shared with TRBD1. The CDR3 is made up of 14 amino acids. Germline loops: CDR1 SGHTA, CDR2 FQGNSA. After removal of 8 bases from V and 5 bases from J, the junction contained 8 bases not matched to a gene. CDR3 in DNA: TGTGCCAGCGGCATATTACAGGGGACCGGGGAGCTGTTTTTT. It is translated as CASGILQGTGELFF. Complete variable domain (other parts from reference TRBV7-2 and TRBJ2-2): GAGVSQSPSNKVTEKGKDVELRCDPISGHTALYWYRQSLGQGLEFLIYFQGNSAPDKSGLPSDRFSAERTGGSVSTLTIQRTQQEDSAVYLCASGILQGTGELFFGEGSRLTVL.

This clonotype has at least ten counts. V gene TRBV2 combines with J gene TRBJ2-7; no reliable D call. The CDR3 is 14 residues long. Trimming took off 4 bases at V and 3 bases at J, with 13 bases between the two ends. Germline assignment: CDR1 SNHLY and CDR2 FYNNEI. The chain's CDR3 is CASSVAKGFYEQYF. As DNA, the CDR3 is TGTGCCAGCAGTGTGGCCAAGGGTTTCTACGAGCAGTACTTC.